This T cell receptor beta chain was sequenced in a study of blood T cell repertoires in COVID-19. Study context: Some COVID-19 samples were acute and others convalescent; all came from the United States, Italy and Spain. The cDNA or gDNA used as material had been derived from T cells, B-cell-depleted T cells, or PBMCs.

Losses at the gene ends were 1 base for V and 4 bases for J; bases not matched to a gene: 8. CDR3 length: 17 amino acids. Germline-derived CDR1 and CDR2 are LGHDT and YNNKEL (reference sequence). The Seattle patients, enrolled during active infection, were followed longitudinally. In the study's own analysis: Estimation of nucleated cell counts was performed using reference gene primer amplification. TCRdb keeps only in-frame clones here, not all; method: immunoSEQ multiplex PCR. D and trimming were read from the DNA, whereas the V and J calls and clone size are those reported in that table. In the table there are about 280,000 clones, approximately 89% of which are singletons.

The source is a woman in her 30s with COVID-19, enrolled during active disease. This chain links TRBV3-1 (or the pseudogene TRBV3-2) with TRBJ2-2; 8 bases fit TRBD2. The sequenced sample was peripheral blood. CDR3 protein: CASSQVSGGWGTGELFF. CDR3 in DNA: TGTGCCAGCAGCCAAGTCAGCGGGGGTTGGGGCACCGGGGAGCTGTTTTTT.